The 25 T cell receptor beta chains presented below share a single source sample, sequenced in a study of monozygotic twins with inflammatory bowel disease. TCRdb reanalyzed the 5' RACE reads and collapses them to one entry per CDR3 protein, without DNA. This sample contains more than 350,000 distinct CDR3 sequences. Sequencing was carried out using blood. The receptors originated from a human donor with ulcerative colitis or Crohn's disease, or a healthy co-twin of an affected twin (not recorded which).

The V call is TRBV6-5, the J call TRBJ1-1; TCRdb picks TRBD1, but there is no DNA to check that call. The CDR3 length is 14 residues. Germline CDR1 MNHEY, CDR2 SVGAGI. The CDR3 loop is CASSYRGMGTEAFF.

The V gene is TRBV6-5, the J gene TRBJ2-2; lacking DNA, the TRBD1 call made by TCRdb goes unchecked. This CDR3 contains 19 residues. CDR1 is MNHEY, CDR2 SVGAGI, per germline. CDR3: CASSYSTSGTGAIAGELFF.

The chain recombines TRBV7-2 with TRBJ2-7; the D call from TCRdb, TRBD1, cannot be confirmed without DNA. The CDR3 covers 13 residues. Germline lookup yields CDR1 SGHTA and CDR2 FQGNSA. The CDR3 loop is CASSLTEAYEQYF.

The rearrangement joins TRBV11-2 to TRBJ2-6; TCRdb outputs TRBD2, but without DNA this stays unchecked. Per the germline V gene, CDR1 is SGHAT and CDR2 is FQNNGV. The CDR3 totals 18 residues. CDR3 in amino acids: CASSSRTSGMSGANVLTF.

V gene TRBV20-1 combines with J gene TRBJ2-7. This CDR3 is built from 16 residues. Looked up from germline, CDR1 is DFQATT and CDR2 is SNEGSKA (reference sequence). CDR3 sequence: CSARDPVGRASYEQYF.

V usage is TRBV5-4 and J usage is TRBJ1-5; TCRdb's D call, TRBD1, is unchecked because there is no DNA. From germline, CDR1 is SGHNT and CDR2 YYREEE (reference sequence). This CDR3 is 16 amino acids long. CDR3 protein: CASSLDGGPSNQPQHF.

The V gene is TRBV20-1, the J gene TRBJ1-5. This CDR3 is 12 amino acids long. Germline V gene lookup returns CDR1 DFQATT and CDR2 SNEGSKA (reference sequence). CDR3 residues: CSARVLGKPQHF.

The chain employs TRBV5-1 and TRBJ1-1. This CDR3 comprises 13 residues. Looked up from germline, CDR1 is SGHRS and CDR2 is YFSETQ. CDR3 protein: CASSLDPNTEAFF. The full variable domain, with the rest looked up from reference TRBV5-1 and TRBJ1-1, is KAGVTQTPRYLIKTRGQQVTLSCSPISGHRSVSWYQQTPGQGLQFLFEYFSETQRNKGNFPGRFSGRQFSNSRSEMNVSTLELGDSALYLCASSLDPNTEAFFGQGTRLTVV.

This sequence joins TRBV28 and TRBJ1-1; TCRdb's D gene call, TRBD1, goes unchecked for lack of DNA. There are 13 residues in the CDR3. CDR1 and CDR2 (germline): MDHEN, SYDVKM. This CDR3 reads CASSYAGAVYVFF.

This chain links TRBV5-1 with TRBJ2-6; checking the TCRdb D call of TRBD1 is not possible without DNA. This CDR3 is 17 amino acids long. Germline CDR1 reads SGHRS; CDR2 reads YFSETQ. CDR3 sequence reads: CASSAQDSPSGANVLTF.

The chain employs TRBV18 and TRBJ1-1; TCRdb's D gene call, TRBD1, goes unchecked for lack of DNA. Germline V gene lookup returns CDR1 KGHSH and CDR2 LQKENI. The CDR3 length is 15 residues. The CDR3 loop is CASSPIPGMNTEAFF.

The chain employs TRBV20-1 and TRBJ2-5; TCRdb outputs TRBD1, but without DNA this stays unchecked. Germline CDR1 DFQATT, CDR2 SNEGSKA (reference sequence). This CDR3 comprises 15 residues. The CDR3: CSANLQGDWGETQYF.

The CDR3 here is CSASILYEQYF. V usage is TRBV20-1 and J usage is TRBJ2-7. The CDR3 sequence is 11 residues long. Germline CDR1 DFQATT, CDR2 SNEGSKA (reference sequence).

The chain combines TRBV10-3 with TRBJ2-3. Germline CDR1 and CDR2: ENHRY and SYGVKD. CDR3 length: 14 residues. CDR3 protein: CAIRNLTSTDTQYF.

The genes are TRBV20-1 and TRBJ2-2. Germline CDR1 DFQATT, CDR2 SNEGSKA (reference sequence). The CDR3 loop spans 15 amino acids. The CDR3 sequence: CSARQGSSNTGELFF.

The V call is TRBV6-1, the J call TRBJ2-7. The germline V gene encodes CDR1 MNHNS and CDR2 SASEGT. This CDR3 region has 15 residues. The CDR3 sequence: CASSPQFDSSYEQYF.

The gene calls are TRBV5-1 and TRBJ1-2; there is no DNA to check the TCRdb D call of TRBD1. Per germline, CDR1 SGHRS and CDR2 YFSETQ. The CDR3 runs to 16 residues. The CDR3 spells CASSNSPGILGEGYTF.

The rearrangement uses TRBV10-3 and TRBJ1-1; TCRdb designates TRBD1, a call that cannot be tested without DNA. Germline CDR1 reads ENHRY; CDR2 reads SYGVKD. This CDR3 comprises 14 residues. The CDR3 region is CAISPQGPNTEAFF.

The V gene is TRBV5-1, the J gene TRBJ2-1; without DNA, the TCRdb call of TRBD1 cannot be checked. This CDR3 contains 14 residues. CDR1 is SGHRS, CDR2 YFSETQ, per germline. The CDR3 loop reads CASSFGQGSNEQFF.

This rearrangement joins TRBV19 to TRBJ2-2; TCRdb's D call of TRBD2 is untestable without DNA. The CDR3 length is 18 residues. Germline V gene lookup returns CDR1 LNHDA and CDR2 SQIVND (reference sequence). This chain's CDR3 is CASSWGLAGYSNTGELFF.

V usage is TRBV6-6 and J usage is TRBJ1-1; TCRdb reports TRBD1, a call that lacks DNA to check it against. This CDR3 spans 14 amino acids. Germline V gene sequence: CDR1 MNHNY, CDR2 SVGAGI (reference sequence). The CDR3 region is CASSYGGLNTEAFF.

V is TRBV9 and J is TRBJ2-3; absent DNA, TCRdb's TRBD2 call cannot be checked. CDR3 size: 14 residues. The germline V gene encodes CDR1 SGDLS and CDR2 YYNGEE. CDR3 protein: CASTDAGGPDTQYF. Complete variable domain (other parts from reference TRBV9 and TRBJ2-3): DSGVTQTPKHLITATGQRVTLRCSPRSGDLSVYWYQQSLDQGLQFLIQYYNGEERAKGNILERFSAQQFPDLHSELNLSSLELGDSALYFCASTDAGGPDTQYFGPGTRLTVL.

The J gene is TRBJ2-5, the V gene TRBV29-1; TCRdb lists TRBD2, though no DNA is available to test this call. Germline V gene sequence: CDR1 SQVTM, CDR2 ANQGSEA. The CDR3 is 12 amino acids. CDR3 amino acids: CSVSRAKETQYF.

V and J are TRBV5-6 and TRBJ1-1; TCRdb names TRBD1, which stays unverified in the absence of DNA. The CDR3 has 15 amino acids. CDR1 is SGHDT, CDR2 YYEEEE, per germline. CDR3 in amino acids: CASSYGTGEPTEAFF.

This sequence joins TRBV29-1 and TRBJ2-1. The germline V gene encodes CDR1 SQVTM and CDR2 ANQGSEA. The CDR3 spans 11 residues. The CDR3 reads CSVVRRYEQFF.